This T cell receptor beta chain was recorded in a study of blood T cells in healthy people across ages. Trimming took 7 bases from V and 2 from J, leaving 15 bases between them. CDR3 length equals 14 residues. Germline V gene sequence: CDR1 SGHRS, CDR2 YFSETQ. Comment on this clonotype: Its specificity is not known.

A sample-barcoded 5' primer and a J-beta primer mix were used in a second PCR of about 7 to 12 cycles. Researchers report that each sample yielded at least 2.5 million CDR3-containing paired-end reads. MiXCR was run by TCRdb on the 5' RACE reads, yielding one entry per CDR3 protein. The data contain about 1.7 million distinct CDR3 sequences, over 25% of them singletons. Findings and limits, study-wide: Older individuals had lower TCR beta diversity per million T cells (the decline was roughly linear).

Sequenced: blood. J is TRBJ1-2 and V is TRBV5-1; perhaps TRBD1 as D (6 bases). The receptor was isolated from a woman between 25 and 40 years old in good health. CDR3 in DNA: TGCGCCAGCGGCTCGCAGGGGAGAAACTATGGCTACACCTTC. Translated, it gives CASGSQGRNYGYTF. Together with reference TRBV5-1 and TRBJ1-2, the CDR3 gives the full variable domain: KAGVTQTPRYLIKTRGQQVTLSCSPISGHRSVSWYQQTPGQGLQFLFEYFSETQRNKGNFPGRFSGRQFSNSRSEMNVSTLELGDSALYLCASGSQGRNYGYTFGSGTRLTVV.